This T cell receptor (beta chain) was recovered during a study of cytomegalovirus exposure and HLA in healthy donors. Study-level results: Specificity for CMV antigens was confirmed in vitro for a few of the CMV-associated chains.

In the case of this clone: The antigen remains unidentified. Additional DNA sequences in this sample encode the identical CDR3.

Use of 60 Vbeta and 13 Jbeta primers characterized the PCR. TCRdb's copy holds only in-frame clones and misses some; the assay was immunoSEQ multiplex PCR. Among about 94,000 clones listed, around 69% were seen once. Material for sequencing was PBMCs. This clonotype was sampled from a man under 40 in good health and CMV-seronegative.

CDR3 sequence reads: CASSFGGLPYEQYF. Written as DNA, the CDR3 is TGTGCCAGCAGTTTCGGAGGCTTACCCTACGAGCAGTACTTC. The genes are TRBV28 and TRBJ2-7; tentatively, D is TRBD2 (5 bases). V dropped 3 bases and J dropped 2 bases, with 11 bases sitting between them. The CDR3 is made up of 14 amino acids. The germline V gene has CDR1 MDHEN and CDR2 SYDVKM.